This TCR beta chain was observed in a study of a mutant IDH1 vaccine in newly diagnosed glioma. Repertoires were generated with immunoSEQ multiplex PCR, while TCRdb's copy carries only in-frame clones and drops some. The sample shows roughly 34,000 clones, about 87% of them seen only once. Regarding this clone: Its antigen remains unknown.

Time point: week 47, end of study. Each vaccine dose was 300 ug of mutant IDH1 20-mer peptide, with topical imiquimod. CDR1 is SGHAT and CDR2 is FQNNGV in the germline V gene. This CDR3 is built from 12 residues. With 5 bases removed from V and 5 bases from J, the gap between germline ends came to 7 bases. This specimen consisted of PBMCs, obtained from a glioma patient whose treatment included an IDH1 peptide vaccine. The rearrangement uses TRBV11-2 and TRBJ2-1; D unresolved. The receptor was derived from a woman aged 30 to 39 with glioma. CDR3 DNA sequence: TGTGCCAGCAGCCCCCGACACAATGAGCAGTTCTTC. Translated: CASSPRHNEQFF. Combining the CDR3 with reference TRBV11-2 and TRBJ2-1 gives the whole variable domain EAGVAQSPRYKIIEKRQSVAFWCNPISGHATLYWYQQILGQGPKLLIQFQNNGVVDDSQLPKDRFSAERLKGVDSTLKIQPAKLEDSAVYLCASSPRHNEQFFGPGTRLTVL.